This T cell receptor beta chain was recorded in a study of shared clonotypes between healthy human individuals. General study results and limits: When naive CD4 clonotypes were compared across several donors, around 4.6% were shared.

Genomic DNA (from each subset) was split evenly across several immunoSEQ plates. Sorted-subset replicate PCR reactions contained 150 to 200 ng DNA, corresponding to around 30,000 T cell genomes. The data were produced by immunoSEQ multiplex PCR, yet TCRdb's version contains in-frame clones alone and is incomplete. The table has 2 million to 2.5 million clones, 90% to 95% seen once. Concerning this clone itself: Its specificity is not known.

Trimming cost V 3 bases and J 9 bases; bases outside gene matches: 8. Germline V CDR1 and CDR2: ENHRY, SYGVKD. There are 14 residues in the CDR3. The sequenced sample was naive CD4+ T cells sorted from blood. The subset denotes: CD45RA+ positively selected. This sequence joins TRBV10-3 and TRBJ2-3; the match to TRBD2 covers 8 bases. The receptor comes from a man younger than 35 in good health. The CDR3 region is CAISELADHGTQYF. DNA for the CDR3: TGTGCCATCAGTGAACTAGCGGACCATGGAACGCAGTATTTT.